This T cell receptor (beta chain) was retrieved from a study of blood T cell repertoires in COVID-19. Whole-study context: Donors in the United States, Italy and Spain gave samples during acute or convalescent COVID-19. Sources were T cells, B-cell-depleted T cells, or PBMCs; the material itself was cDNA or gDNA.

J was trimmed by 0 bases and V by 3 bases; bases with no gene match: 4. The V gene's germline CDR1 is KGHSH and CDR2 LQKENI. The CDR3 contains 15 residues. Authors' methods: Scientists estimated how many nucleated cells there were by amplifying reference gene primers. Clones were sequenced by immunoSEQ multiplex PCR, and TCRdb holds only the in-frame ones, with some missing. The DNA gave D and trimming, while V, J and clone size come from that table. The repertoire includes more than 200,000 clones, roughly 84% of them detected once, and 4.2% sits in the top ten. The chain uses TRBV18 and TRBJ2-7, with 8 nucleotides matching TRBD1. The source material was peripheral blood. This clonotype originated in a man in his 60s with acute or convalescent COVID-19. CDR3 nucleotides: TGTGCCAGCTCACCGGGACAGGTACTCTCCTACGAGCAGTACTTC. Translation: CASSPGQVLSYEQYF.